These T cell receptor beta chains were read from a single sample in a study of CD8 T cells in ankylosing spondylitis. Via MiXCR, TCRdb re-called the 5' RACE reads, giving one row per CDR3 protein. The table shows about 140,000 distinct CDR3 sequences, with under 35% occurring only once. The sequenced material came from synovial fluid, either unsorted or a sorted T cell fraction (not recorded which). The source of these receptors is a male donor with ankylosing spondylitis. Each CDR3 is given with its conserved first and last residue. D genes are given only for firm matches. Some rows have no size entry. The others give once, few or many, or a class for an expanded clone.

j_call d_call v_call clone_size cdr3_nt cdr3_aa
TRBJ2-7 - TRBV5-5 - TGTGCCAGCGGCCCCGGGACGGGTGAGCAGTACTTC CASGPGTGEQYF
TRBJ2-5 TRBD1 TRBV12-3/TRBV12-4 few TGTGCCAGCCGGACAGGGTCGATTGCGGAGACCCAGTACTTC CASRTGSIAETQYF
TRBJ1-5 - TRBV28 - TGTGCCAGCAGTCATCGGGGGCAGTCCCATCAGCCCCAGCATTTT CASSHRGQSHQPQHF
TRBJ1-5 TRBD1 TRBV20-1 - TGCAGTGCTGAGGGACAGGGTAATTCTCAGCCCCAGCATTTT CSAEGQGNSQPQHF
TRBJ2-3 TRBD2 TRBV7-2 medium-sized TGTGCCAGCAGCCTCCATGGGGCGGGGGGGAGCACAGATACGCAGTATTTT CASSLHGAGGSTDTQYF
TRBJ2-5 TRBD2 TRBV28 - TGTGCCAGCAGTTCAGCGGGAGTTCGAGAGACCCAGTACTTC CASSSAGVRETQYF
TRBJ1-5 - TRBV20-1 few TGCAGCGCTAACTCGGGGGTTAATCAGCCCCAGCATTTT CSANSGVNQPQHF
TRBJ2-6 TRBD1 TRBV5-8 many TGTGCCAGCAGCATACAGGGGGCTGGGGCCAACGTCCTGACTTTC CASSIQGAGANVLTF
TRBJ2-7 TRBD1 TRBV19 few TGTGCCAGTAGTACGGTAGGACAGGGCTCCAACGAGCAGTACTTC CASSTVGQGSNEQYF
TRBJ2-7 - TRBV12-3/TRBV12-4 many TGTGCCAGCAGTTGCGCAGGGGAACTACACGAGCAGTACTTC CASSCAGELHEQYF
TRBJ2-1 - TRBV6-1 few TGTGCCAGCAGTGAGGGTCGGCTCAATGAGCAGTTCTTC CASSEGRLNEQFF
TRBJ2-1 TRBD2 TRBV12-5 many TGTGCTAGTGGACCCGGTAGCGGGAGGGTTCCATATGAGCAGTTCTTC CASGPGSGRVPYEQFF
TRBJ2-7 - TRBV28 - TGTGCCGTCCGGGGGCGGGCTCCCTACGAGCAGTACTTC CAVRGRAPYEQYF
TRBJ2-7 TRBD2 TRBV20-1 few TGCAGTGCTAGATGGCTAGCGGGGACCCACGAGCAGTACTTC CSARWLAGTHEQYF
TRBJ2-7 - TRBV2 many TGTGCCAGCATAAGGACATACCTTAGCTCCTACGAGCAGTACTTC CASIRTYLSSYEQYF
TRBJ1-1 - TRBV20-1 - TGCAGTGCTAGACAGAACACTGAAGCTTTCTTT CSARQNTEAFF
TRBJ2-7 TRBD2 TRBV7-2 - TGTGCCAGCAGCTTAGGCGCTAGCGGCTCCTACGAGCAGTACTTC CASSLGASGSYEQYF
TRBJ1-5 - TRBV21-1 medium-sized TGTGCCAGCCTTAAGGTTGATCAGCCCCAGCATTTT CASLKVDQPQHF
TRBJ2-7 - TRBV6-1 few TGTGCCAGCAGTGCAGAAGATAGAGGGAGGTACGAGCAGTACTTC CASSAEDRGRYEQYF
TRBJ1-2 TRBD1 TRBV27 few TGTGCCAGCAGTCCAGGGGGGTTTTTCGGCTACACCTTC CASSPGGFFGYTF
TRBJ2-2 TRBD2 TRBV7-2 - TGTGCCAGCAGTAGACTAGCGGGATGGGCCGGGGAGCTGTTTTTT CASSRLAGWAGELFF
TRBJ2-4 TRBD2 TRBV20-1 few TGCAGTGCCGATCTAGCGGGGCTAGCCAAAAACATTCAGTACTTC CSADLAGLAKNIQYF
TRBJ2-1 TRBD2 TRBV20-1 - TGCAGTGCTAGTAGAGCGGGAGTAGCCAATGAGCAGTTCTTC CSASRAGVANEQFF
TRBJ1-5 - TRBV28 few TGTGCCAGCAGTTTATCATCAGGGTTGGGGGCTATGTTCAATCAGCCCCAGCATTTT CASSLSSGLGAMFNQPQHF
TRBJ2-6 - TRBV6-2/TRBV6-3 - TGTGCCAGCAGTTACGGGACCTCTGGGGCCAACGTCCTGACTTTC CASSYGTSGANVLTF
TRBJ1-2 - TRBV5-5 - TGTGCCAGCAGCTTGGAAACCACGAGGGGGACCTACACCTTC CASSLETTRGTYTF
TRBJ1-2 TRBD1 TRBV20-1 - TGCAGTGCCCCCCTAGGGGGCTACGGCTACACCTTC CSAPLGGYGYTF
TRBJ2-5 - TRBV7-8 once TGTGCCAGCAGCTCGTTTCAGGACGGGGTCGGGATAGCAGCCCAAGGTACCCTGTACTTC CASSSFQDGVGIAAQGTLYF
TRBJ1-1 TRBD1 TRBV6-5 few TGTGCCAGCAGTTTGTGGACAGGGATCCAGAACACTGAAGCTTTCTTT CASSLWTGIQNTEAFF
TRBJ2-7 TRBD2 TRBV30 few TGTGCCTGGAGCGACCCTCCTAGCGGCTCGCGGGAGCAGTACTTC CAWSDPPSGSREQYF
TRBJ2-7 - TRBV19 - TGTGCCAGCCACTCTAGAGAGCGCGAGCAGTACTTC CASHSREREQYF
TRBJ1-5 - TRBV15 - TGTGCCACTCACGGTACCGGGGATCAGCCCCAGCATTTT CATHGTGDQPQHF
TRBJ2-3 TRBD2 TRBV20-1 - TGCAGTGCCCCGGGCGGGGGATCCACAGATACGCAGTATTTT CSAPGGGSTDTQYF
TRBJ2-3 - TRBV11-2 few TGTGCCAGCACCATCATGACCGGGACTAGCACAGATACGCAGTATTTT CASTIMTGTSTDTQYF
TRBJ1-1 TRBD1 TRBV7-2 few TGTGCCAGCAGCTCGAACAGGGGCTTCTTCTCCACTGAAGCTTTCTTT CASSSNRGFFSTEAFF
TRBJ2-5 TRBD2 TRBV6-2/TRBV6-3 few TGTGCCAGCAGTTACTCGGGACTAGCGGGAACGACCCAGTACTTC CASSYSGLAGTTQYF
TRBJ2-5 - TRBV9 - TGTGCCAGCAGTCAGACTAGCCAAGAGACCCAGTACTTC CASSQTSQETQYF
TRBJ2-2 - TRBV7-8 many TGTGCCAGCAGCTCAGACGACAGACCGAACACCGGGGAGCTGTTTTTT CASSSDDRPNTGELFF
TRBJ1-4 TRBD1 TRBV18 many TGTGCCAGCTCACGTTCCCCGGGACAGGATGAAAAACTGTTTTTT CASSRSPGQDEKLFF
TRBJ1-5 TRBD1 TRBV9 many TGTGCCAGCAGCCCAGGACAGGACTTCAATCAGCCCCAGCATTTT CASSPGQDFNQPQHF
TRBJ1-2 - TRBV6-1 few TGTGCCAGCAGCCACCGGGTCACAAAGTATGGCTACACCTTC CASSHRVTKYGYTF
TRBJ1-1 TRBD1 TRBV28 many TGTGCCAGCAGTATACGGACAGGGTTGAACACTGAAGCTTTCTTT CASSIRTGLNTEAFF
TRBJ2-3 - TRBV7-2 many TGTGCCAGCCTCAGTGGGGGCACAGATACGCAGTATTTT CASLSGGTDTQYF
TRBJ2-1 TRBD2 TRBV5-8 once TGTGCCAGCAGTTCAAGCCCAAGCGGGGTCTACAATGAGCAGTTCTTC CASSSSPSGVYNEQFF
TRBJ2-3 TRBD2 TRBV20-1 many TGCAGTGCACCAATAGCGGGGGGGCCTTCAGATACGCAGTATTTT CSAPIAGGPSDTQYF
TRBJ1-1 - TRBV27 - TGTGCCAGCAGGAACGACATGAACACTGAAGCTTTCTTT CASRNDMNTEAFF
TRBJ2-7 TRBD1 TRBV24-1 - TGTGCCACCAGTGATGTGGACAGGGACATCTACGAGCAGTACTTC CATSDVDRDIYEQYF
TRBJ1-5 - TRBV19 few TGTGCCAGTAGTATCCGGACAGCACATAGCAATCAGCCCCAGCATTTT CASSIRTAHSNQPQHF
TRBJ1-6 - TRBV7-2 - TGTGCCAGCAGCTACAGATATAATTCACCCCTCCACTTT CASSYRYNSPLHF
TRBJ2-1 - TRBV7-2 many TGTGCCAGCAGCTTCTTCGCGGCGGGGGAGCAGTTCTTC CASSFFAAGEQFF
TRBJ2-2 - TRBV4-2 few TGTGCCAGCAGCCAAGGACTAGACACCGGGGAGCTGTTTTTT CASSQGLDTGELFF
TRBJ2-7 - TRBV5-1 few TGCGCCAGCAGCCCCGAGGCGGGGACCAAAGCCTACGAGCAGTACTTC CASSPEAGTKAYEQYF
TRBJ1-2 TRBD1 TRBV20-1 - TGCAGTGCTAGAGTCGCCCGACAGGGCTCCAATGGCTACACCTTC CSARVARQGSNGYTF
TRBJ2-1 TRBD2 TRBV6-1 many TGTGCCAGCTCTACTGGGACTAGCGGATACAATGAGCAGTTCTTC CASSTGTSGYNEQFF
TRBJ2-3 - TRBV10-3 - TGTGCCATCAGTGAGGGTCGGGACGCGGATACGCAGTATTTT CAISEGRDADTQYF